This TCR beta chain came from a study of shared clonotypes between healthy human individuals. Study information: The study drew on a couple of women and three men aged 18 to 49 as donors.

The J segment lost 7 bases and the V segment lost 0 bases, leaving 6 bases of the junction unmatched. In germline, CDR1 is LNHDA, CDR2 SQIVND (reference sequence). The CDR3 contains 15 residues. Naive CD8 populations comprised CD45RO-negative cells positively selected for CCR7, excluding terminally differentiated effector memory CD45RA+ cells. Sequencing was at deep level. The repertoire was sequenced with immunoSEQ multiplex PCR; TCRdb's copy has only in-frame clones and lacks some. The sample lists around 1,900,000 clones; about 93% were seen once. With regard to this clone: Other DNA sequences in this specimen translate into the identical CDR3.

The origin of this receptor is a man in his late teens or twenties in good health. Some clones in this sample may be carry-over from other donors' samples. The chain couples TRBV19 to TRBJ1-5; 7 bases are shared with TRBD1. The sequencing sample was made of naive CD8+ T cells from PBMCs. CDR3 nucleotide sequence: TGTGCCAGTAGTATAGACAGACAGGGCTGGCAGCCCCAGCATTTT. Amino acids: CASSIDRQGWQPQHF.